The following is a T cell receptor (beta chain) sequence with its context. Antigen specificity is unknown. The data stem from a study of shared clonotypes between healthy human individuals. Findings and caveats of the study: When naive CD4 clonotypes were compared across four donors, about 4.8% were shared.

Each of the donors was a healthy adult who was HIV-negative and had not had a recent acute infection or vaccination. Germline CDR1 is SGHRS and CDR2 is YFSETQ. The length of the CDR3 is 16 residues. Trimming removed 3 bases at V and 3 bases at J, with 17 bases between. The assay was run at deep level. Generated by immunoSEQ multiplex PCR, the TCRdb table keeps only in-frame clones and is missing some. The data hold around 700,000 clones, with about 78% observed a single time. This rearrangement joins TRBV5-1 to TRBJ2-3, with D possibly matching TRBD2 (7 bases). Specimen: memory CD4+ T cells sorted from blood. Subset meaning: CD45RA-negative fraction. The clonotype was recovered from a woman under 40 in good health. CDR3: CASSSPGGGRTDTQYF. The CDR3 DNA reads as TGCGCCAGCAGCTCGCCGGGGGGCGGAAGGACAGATACGCAGTATTTT. The full variable domain, in which reference TRBV5-1 and TRBJ2-3 provide the parts outside the CDR3, is KAGVTQTPRYLIKTRGQQVTLSCSPISGHRSVSWYQQTPGQGLQFLFEYFSETQRNKGNFPGRFSGRQFSNSRSEMNVSTLELGDSALYLCASSSPGGGRTDTQYFGPGTRLTVL.